Below are 22 T cell receptor beta chains sequenced from a single sample in a study of early T cells in non-severe SARS-CoV-2 infection. MiXCR, applied by TCRdb to the 5' RACE reads, yields one record per CDR3 protein. The sample includes 45,000 to 55,000 distinct CDR3 sequences, approximately 9.8% of them seen just once. Sequenced sample: whole blood. These receptors were collected from an adult who was a healthcare worker with PCR-confirmed SARS-CoV-2 infection or an uninfected control (not recorded which).

This clonotype was picked up a small number of times. In DNA, the CDR3 is TGCAGCGTCACAGACATGAACACTGAAGCTTTCTTT. Protein product: CSVTDMNTEAFF. The chain uses TRBV29-1 and TRBJ1-1; the D is unclear. The CDR3 runs 12 residues. V dropped 6 bases and J dropped 0 bases, with 8 bases sitting between them. CDR1 is SQVTM, CDR2 ANQGSEA, per germline.

This clonotype has only a few counts. The chain carries TRBV11-2 and TRBJ1-1, with TRBD1 identical over 7 bases. The V gene's germline CDR1 is SGHAT and CDR2 FQNNGV. The CDR3 has 15 residues. Trimming cost V 5 bases and J 0 bases; bases outside gene matches: 6. The CDR3 spells CASSTQGGLNTEAFF. CDR3 in DNA: TGTGCCAGCAGCACCCAAGGGGGCTTGAACACTGAAGCTTTCTTT.

The CDR3 region is CASSLLSYEQYF. The CDR3 DNA reads TGTGCCAGCAGTTTACTCAGCTACGAGCAGTACTTC. The V and J genes are TRBV12-3 or TRBV12-4 and TRBJ2-7; D call uncertain. This CDR3 has 12 residues. The ends were cut back, 2 bases at V and 3 bases at J, with 5 bases in the middle.

This clonotype was found many times. The chain couples TRBV10-2 to TRBJ2-4, with TRBD2 identical over 9 bases. J gave up 2 bases and V 4 bases, and 12 bases lay outside the gene matches. The CDR3 is 18 amino acids. Germline-derived CDR1 and CDR2 are WSHSY and SAAADI. The CDR3 sequence is CASSARGRAVWTKNIQYF. The CDR3 DNA is TGCGCCAGCAGTGCACGCGGGAGGGCCGTTTGGACCAAAAACATTCAGTACTTC.

The chain combines TRBV6-5 with TRBJ2-2; 9 nucleotides align to TRBD2. The trim removed 3 bases at V and 5 bases at J, leaving 7 bases unmatched. This CDR3 has 16 residues. Germline lookup yields CDR1 MNHEY and CDR2 SVGAGI. The CDR3 region is CASSYLAGRDTGELFF. The CDR3 DNA follows: TGTGCCAGCAGTTATCTAGCGGGAAGAGATACCGGGGAGCTGTTTTTT.

This clonotype was counted at least ten times. The V and J genes are TRBV7-2 and TRBJ2-1; 8 nucleotides align to TRBD2. CDR3 length: 15 amino acids. Looked up from germline, CDR1 is SGHTA and CDR2 is FQGNSA. V lost 1 base to trimming and J lost 6 bases; unmatched junction nucleotides: 5. The CDR3 nucleotides are TGTGCCAGCAGCTTAGATAGCGGGATTGGCAATGAGCAGTTCTTC. It encodes CASSLDSGIGNEQFF.

In its sample, this clonotype was seen many times. The V gene is TRBV29-1, the J gene TRBJ1-1; D remains unclear. The length of the CDR3 is 14 residues. V lost 5 bases to trimming and J lost 5 bases, with 18 bases between them. Germline values: CDR1 SQVTM, CDR2 ANQGSEA. CDR3 in DNA: TGCAGCGTTTTCGGAGGTGGGAGGACGACTGAAGCTTTCTTT. Translation gives CSVFGGGRTTEAFF.

This clonotype has at least ten counts. The V call is TRBV28, the J call TRBJ1-5, with D unclear. With 9 bases removed from V and 4 bases from J, the gap between germline ends came to 16 bases. CDR1 MDHEN and CDR2 SYDVKM come from the germline V gene. The CDR3 length is 14 residues. The DNA of the CDR3 is TGTGCCAGTCGGCGCGGGGTACGGAATCAGCCCCAGCATTTT. This sequence encodes CASRRGVRNQPQHF.

The chain links TRBV6-1 to TRBJ2-2; 11 bases fit TRBD2. Per germline, CDR1 MNHNS and CDR2 SASEGT. Trimming cost V 4 bases and J 4 bases; bases outside gene matches: 5. This CDR3 contains 16 residues. The CDR3 spells CASSVFSGRGTGELFF. CDR3 nucleotides: TGTGCCAGCAGTGTCTTTAGCGGGAGGGGCACCGGGGAGCTGTTTTTT.

V is TRBV4-1 and J is TRBJ2-5; no firm D call. CDR3 length: 14 amino acids. V shed 5 bases and J shed 1 base, with 11 bases lying between them. CDR1 MGHRA and CDR2 YSYEKL come from the germline V gene. CDR3 coding DNA: TGCGCCAGCAGCTTCCGTGCGAGCCAAGAGACCCAGTACTTC. Translating it yields CASSFRASQETQYF.

This rearrangement joins TRBV11-2 to TRBJ2-1; possible D gene TRBD1, 6 bases. The V gene lost 2 bases and the J gene lost 9 bases, with 23 bases spanning the gap. Germline lookup yields CDR1 SGHAT and CDR2 FQNNGV. The CDR3 loop spans 17 amino acids. CDR3 sequence (DNA): TGTGCCAGCAGCTTATCTTCCCGGGACATCAAGGGGCGTGAGCAGTTCTTC. The encoded protein is CASSLSSRDIKGREQFF.

This clonotype occurred many times. The chain links TRBV10-2 to TRBJ1-1, with D possibly matching TRBD1 (5 bases). The CDR3 totals 14 residues. The germline CDR1 and CDR2 sequences are WSHSY and SAAADI. V lost 10 bases, J lost 1 base, and 16 bases lay in between. As DNA, the CDR3 is TGCGCCATATCCCCCCAAAGGGGGAACACTGAAGCTTTCTTT. Encoded protein: CAISPQRGNTEAFF.

This clonotype has only one observation. This may come from a read error, since a much larger clone is one base off. The chain combines TRBV7-6 with TRBJ2-6, with TRBD1 matching 7 bases. The V gene end was trimmed by 8 bases and the J gene end by 4 bases; junction bases not matched to a gene: 14. The CDR3 is 17 residues long. Germline assignment: CDR1 SGHVS and CDR2 FNYEAQ. The CDR3 DNA sequence: TGTGCCAGCGGCCCCACAGCTCAGGGGGAAGGGGCCAACGTCCTGACTTTC. Translated, it gives CASGPTAQGEGANVLTF.

This clonotype was detected ten times or more. Written as DNA, the CDR3 is TGTGCCAGCAGTCAATCCGGGACAGCAGAGACCCAGTACTTC. Translation: CASSQSGTAETQYF. This chain joins TRBV12-3 or TRBV12-4 and TRBJ2-5; 7 bases fit TRBD1. CDR3 size: 14 residues. V was pared by 5 bases and J by 4 bases, with 7 bases of the junction left unmatched.

This clonotype has only a few counts. The rearrangement links TRBV29-1 to TRBJ1-2, with TRBD1 as a possible D gene (6 bases). V was trimmed by 0 bases and J by 4 bases, leaving 12 bases between them. Germline V CDR1 and CDR2: SQVTM, ANQGSEA. CDR3 size: 14 residues. CDR3 loop: CSVEDQGFGYGYTF. For the CDR3, the DNA is TGCAGCGTTGAAGATCAGGGGTTCGGCTATGGCTACACCTTC.

The V gene is TRBV7-9, the J gene TRBJ2-3; no firm D call. CDR1 and CDR2 from the germline V gene are SEHNR and FQNEAQ (reference sequence). V lost 2 bases and J 5 bases, leaving 11 bases between the germline ends. CDR3 length equals 14 residues. The CDR3 protein is CASSLTMSGDTQYF. The CDR3 coding sequence is TGTGCCAGCAGCTTAACAATGTCGGGAGATACGCAGTATTTT. Looking up the rest from reference TRBV7-9 and TRBJ2-3 gives the full variable domain: DTGVSQNPRHKITKRGQNVTFRCDPISEHNRLYWYRQTLGQGPEFLTYFQNEAQLEKSRLLSDRFSAERPKGSFSTLEIQRTEQGDSAMYLCASSLTMSGDTQYFGPGTRLTVL.

This clonotype appeared many times. J is TRBJ2-5 and V is TRBV7-7, with D perhaps TRBD1 (6 bases). V lost 1 base and J lost 0, with 9 bases in between. Germline assignment: CDR1 SSHAT and CDR2 FNYEAQ (reference sequence). The CDR3 is 15 amino acids. For the CDR3, the DNA is TGTGCCAGCAGCTTAGTGACAGGAGACCAAGAGACCCAGTACTTC. Amino acid sequence: CASSLVTGDQETQYF.

This clonotype has just a few counts. The chain carries TRBV28 and TRBJ1-2, with TRBD1 matching over 7 bases. The J segment lost 6 bases and the V segment lost 1 base, leaving 11 bases of the junction unmatched. This CDR3 is 16 amino acids long. CDR1 MDHEN and CDR2 SYDVKM come from the germline V gene. The DNA of the CDR3 is TGTGCCAGCAGTTTATTCGGGACGGACAGGTCCAATGGCTACACCTTC. Encoded protein: CASSLFGTDRSNGYTF.

The sample holds a few counts of this clonotype. V and J are TRBV28 and TRBJ2-7; TRBD1 matches 7 bases. CDR1 is MDHEN, CDR2 SYDVKM, per germline. CDR3 length equals 14 residues. The ends lost 6 bases at V and 2 bases at J; junction bases unmatched: 7. The CDR3 nucleotides are TGTGCCAGCAGGCTGCAGGGGGAACCCTACGAGCAGTACTTC. As protein: CASRLQGEPYEQYF. Supplemented by reference TRBV28 and TRBJ2-7, the full variable domain reads DVKVTQSSRYLVKRTGEKVFLECVQDMDHENMFWYRQDPGLGLRLIYFSYDVKMKEKGDIPEGYSVSREKKERFSLILESASTNQTSMYLCASRLQGEPYEQYFGPGTRLTVT.

V gene TRBV28 combines with J gene TRBJ1-2; no definite D call. Trimming shortened V by 3 bases and J by 4 bases, and 12 bases separated the two germline ends. Germline CDR1 is MDHEN and CDR2 is SYDVKM. The CDR3 is 14 amino acids. The CDR3 region has the DNA TGTGCCAGCAGTTTCGTACAGCTGTTCTATGGCTACACCTTC. This gives the protein CASSFVQLFYGYTF.

The chain employs TRBV5-1 and TRBJ2-1, with TRBD1 matching 9 bases. CDR3 length equals 15 residues. From germline, CDR1 is SGHRS and CDR2 YFSETQ. Germline trimming cut 4 bases from V and 6 bases from J; bases unmatched to any gene: 8. The CDR3 sequence: CASSPGDRDLNEQFF. In DNA, the CDR3 is TGCGCCAGCAGCCCCGGGGACAGGGATCTCAATGAGCAGTTCTTC.

This clonotype was picked up many times. V is TRBV20-1 and J is TRBJ2-5; perhaps TRBD2 as D (6 bases). Germline V gene lookup returns CDR1 DFQATT and CDR2 SNEGSKA (reference sequence). The CDR3 length is 13 residues. Written as DNA, the CDR3 is TGCAGCTCCGGGGGTTCCGAGGGAGAGACCCAGTACTTC. Translating gives CSSGGSEGETQYF.